This entry describes one T cell receptor (beta chain). This receptor's antigen is unknown. At one boundary the junction diverges from the germline segment, which might be a read error. Hyperthyroidism was defined as stable when no progression to ophthalmopathy occurred within 18 months of follow-up. Patients with hyperthyroidism were aged 18 to 65 years, had been newly diagnosed, and had a disease duration of less than 2 months. Anyone with other autoimmune diseases, uncontrolled infections, pregnancy or lactation was excluded from the study. Diagnosis relied on clinical symptoms, serum thyroxine, TRAb, thyroid ultrasound and orbital computed tomography. Ficoll-Paque density gradient centrifugation was used to isolate PBMCs from approximately 10 ml of fresh peripheral blood. Total RNA was extracted using Trizol reagent, and RNA quality was checked on an Agilent 2100 Bioanalyzer. TCR beta CDR3 regions were amplified from RNA transcripts for repertoire sequencing. The first round of RT-PCR was done with HTBI primers and the Qiagen OneStep RT-PCR kit, and was followed by a second round of multiplex PCR, then size selection and purification. Libraries were sequenced on an Illumina HiSeq2000 using paired-end 100 bp reads. The authors processed their data as follows. SOAPnuke was used to process the reads, throwing out any read that had adapters, had uncalled bases, had a mean Phred below 15, or lacked an exact constant-primer or identifier match. COPE v1.2.5 was used to merge the high-quality paired reads. Unique nucleotide sequences were defined as clonotypes and aligned to IMGT TRB V, D and J references using MiTCR v1.1. Analysis was restricted to V-J combinations with a frequency above 0.0001, which covered 98% to 99.2% of repertoires. For each V-J combination, a TCR clonal expansion and chaos score was defined as F50 clonal expansion divided by the chaos observed in the TCRdist matrix. Welch's t-statistics and random forest were used to reduce the features to some 13 V-J combinations, which were then used as input to a naive Bayes classifier. Thyroid-blood repertoire similarity was quantified with the Morisita-Horn index. Clones were called with MiXCR by TCRdb after fastp trimmed the public reads at Q25, and only in-frame beta chains were retained. Records with the same CDR3 protein are collapsed into one entry carrying the most frequent genes and DNA. The V and J calls and clone size are TCRdb's, not the authors'. The table for this sample lists roughly 380,000 distinct CDR3 sequences; approximately 15% of them were counted only once. Of the sample, approximately 7% is held by the ten largest clones.

The sample belongs to a study of Graves' ophthalmopathy and Graves' hyperthyroidism listed by TCRdb under 2018. Context from the whole study: Peripheral blood was collected at initial diagnosis, before any treatment. The study used signatures of the TCR beta repertoire to tell Graves' ophthalmopathy apart from Graves' hyperthyroidism and to predict which patients would progress to ophthalmopathy. In total, approximately 140 blood samples were TCR-sequenced: roughly 45 ophthalmopathy, some 75 hyperthyroidism and roughly 17 hyperthyroidism-to-ophthalmopathy patients. A discovery set of about a hundred patients (under 45 ophthalmopathy, some 58 stable hyperthyroidism) was enrolled to explore V-J signatures distinguishing ophthalmopathy from hyperthyroidism. An independent validation cohort was composed of some 19 hyperthyroidism patients and around 15 patients who later progressed from hyperthyroidism to ophthalmopathy. T-cell repertoires of thyroid tissue and blood were compared in five or six hyperthyroidism patients. After sampling, hyperthyroidism patients received methimazole starting at 30 mg daily, and ophthalmopathy patients received high-dose intravenous methylprednisolone. The roughly 100 discovery patients were divided at random into training and test sets in a 7:3 ratio. Overall study outcomes, separate from this receptor: Most expanded thyroid clonotypes with a frequency above 0.001 also appeared in blood, which suggests that blood repertoires may reflect the immune response in the thyroid. In validation, the model predicted ophthalmopathy progression with less than 71% sensitivity and 72.22% specificity; some 13 predicted patients were CT-confirmed with GO in a median of 6.5 months. In cross-validation, the 13-signature model distinguished ophthalmopathy from stable hyperthyroidism with about 90% sensitivity and almost 83% specificity, and in the test set the corresponding values were roughly 80% and 76%. Sample size was not statistically predetermined, and group allocation was not concealed from the investigators.

The CDR3 numbers 13 residues from cysteine through phenylalanine. Here the CDR3 DNA is all that survives: 39 bases in frame from base 1. This TCR was sampled from a woman aged 18-30 years with stable Graves' hyperthyroidism. Donor details come from another sample of the same person, matched by shared clones. Rearrangement joined TRBV12-3 or TRBV12-4 to TRBJ1-2; 7 middle bases align to TRBD1. Sequenced: peripheral blood. The sequence in DNA is TGTGCCAGCAGTTTCCAGGGGGACTATGGCTACAGGTTC. Translated, this is CASSFQGDYGYRF.